These 5 T cell receptor beta chains share one sample of origin, sequenced in a study of T cells in tumors after PD-1 blockade. Sequencing was performed with immunoSEQ multiplex PCR; in TCRdb, only in-frame clones are kept and a portion is missing. The repertoire has roughly 14,000 clones, around 80% of them found once; the top ten carry roughly 20%. Sequenced here: PBMCs, sampled after anti-PD-1 treatment. These receptors originate from a human donor with basal cell carcinoma.

The chain combines TRBV19 with TRBJ2-6; 9 positions match TRBD2. CDR1 and CDR2 from the germline V gene are LNHDA and SQIVND (reference sequence). The CDR3 sequence is 19 residues long. The V and J ends lost 1 base and 2 bases, in that order; junction bases with no gene match: 9. CDR3 in amino acids: CASSIGVGGGAPGANVLTF. The CDR3 nucleotides read TGTGCCAGTAGTATAGGGGTCGGCGGGGGGGCCCCTGGGGCCAACGTCCTGACTTTC.

The chain carries TRBV11-3 and TRBJ1-3; D call uncertain. The CDR3 contains 15 residues. Germline V gene lookup returns CDR1 SGHNT and CDR2 YENEEA. Trimming shortened V by 2 bases and J by 1 base, and 9 bases separated the two germline ends. CDR3: CASSLQSGSGNTIYF. CDR3 coding DNA: TGTGCCAGCAGCTTACAATCGGGTTCTGGAAACACCATATATTTT.

The V gene is TRBV9, the J gene TRBJ2-2; D unclear. The CDR3 spans 13 residues. V dropped 1 base and J dropped 6 bases, with 7 bases sitting between them. Germline V gene sequence: CDR1 SGDLS, CDR2 YYNGEE. The CDR3 DNA reads as TGTGCCAGCAGCGTAACCGGGTCCGGGGAGCTGTTTTTT. Protein product: CASSVTGSGELFF.

The gene calls are TRBV9 and TRBJ2-3; D is uncertain. The length of the CDR3 is 16 residues. The ends were cut back, 0 bases at V and 6 bases at J, with 17 bases in the middle. Looked up from germline, CDR1 is SGDLS and CDR2 is YYNGEE. CDR3 bases: TGTGCCAGCAGCGTAGGCCAGCTGTGGGTAATGGATACGCAGTATTTT. Protein: CASSVGQLWVMDTQYF.

V and J are TRBV6-6 and TRBJ2-2; D is unclear. CDR3 length: 12 residues. Trimming took 8 bases from V and 1 from J, leaving 5 bases between them. In germline, CDR1 is MNHNY, CDR2 SVGAGI (reference sequence). CDR3 nucleotide sequence: TGTGCCAGCTTCGGGAACACCGGGGAGCTGTTTTTT. Translation gives CASFGNTGELFF.